The present entry profiles one T cell receptor (beta chain) with its context. The antigen is not known. V was trimmed by 9 bases and J by 1 base, leaving 10 bases between them. Germline CDR1 LNHDA, CDR2 SQIVND (reference sequence). The CDR3 sequence is 13 residues long. This record comes from a study of T cell responses to AZD1222 COVID-19 vaccine. The table came from immunoSEQ multiplex PCR; TCRdb's copy has only in-frame clones and leaves some out. The data show some 180,000 clones, approximately 90% seen once. Notes on the study in general: Dominant CD4 TCR responses targeted spike regions 160-218 and 743-854. Spike-specific TCR breadth rose after two AZD1222 doses, and depth rose as well.

The sequenced sample was peripheral blood, obtained 28 days after the second dose of the MenACWY control vaccine. This clonotype was obtained from an adult who received the MenACWY meningococcal vaccine as a control. The rearrangement joins TRBV19 to TRBJ1-3; D ambiguous. CDR3 in amino acids: CASQQQSGNTIYF. CDR3 DNA: TGTGCCAGCCAACAGCAGTCTGGAAACACCATATATTTT.